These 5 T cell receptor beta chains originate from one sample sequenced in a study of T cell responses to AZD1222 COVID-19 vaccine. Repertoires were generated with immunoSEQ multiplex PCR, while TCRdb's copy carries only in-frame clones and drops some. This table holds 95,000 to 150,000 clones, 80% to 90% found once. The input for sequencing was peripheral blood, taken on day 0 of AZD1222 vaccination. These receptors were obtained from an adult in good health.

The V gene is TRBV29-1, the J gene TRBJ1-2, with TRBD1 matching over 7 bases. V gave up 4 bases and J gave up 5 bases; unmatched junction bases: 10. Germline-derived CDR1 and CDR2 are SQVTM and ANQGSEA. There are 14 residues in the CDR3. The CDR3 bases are TGCAGCGTTGCCCCGAGGACAGGTCAATATGGCTACACCTTC. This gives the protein CSVAPRTGQYGYTF.

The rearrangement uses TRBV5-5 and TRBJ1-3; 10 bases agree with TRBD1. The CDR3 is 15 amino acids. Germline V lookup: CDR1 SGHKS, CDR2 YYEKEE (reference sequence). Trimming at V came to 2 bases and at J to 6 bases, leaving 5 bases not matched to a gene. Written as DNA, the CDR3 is TGTGCCAGCAGCTTCGCGGGACAGGGGCTAAACACCATATATTTT. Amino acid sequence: CASSFAGQGLNTIYF.

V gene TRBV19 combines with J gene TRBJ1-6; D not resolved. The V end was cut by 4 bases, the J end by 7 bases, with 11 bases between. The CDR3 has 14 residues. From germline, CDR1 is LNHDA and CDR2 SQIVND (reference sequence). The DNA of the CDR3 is TGTGCCAGTAGTACCGGGTCCCTCAATTCACCCCTCCACTTT. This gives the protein CASSTGSLNSPLHF.

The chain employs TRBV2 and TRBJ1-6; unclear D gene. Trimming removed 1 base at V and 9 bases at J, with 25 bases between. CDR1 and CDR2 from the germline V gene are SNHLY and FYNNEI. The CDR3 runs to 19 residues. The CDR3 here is CASSEGTGNPKVSTSPLHF. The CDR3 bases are TGTGCCAGCAGTGAAGGTACGGGTAACCCTAAGGTTTCGACTTCACCCCTCCACTTT.

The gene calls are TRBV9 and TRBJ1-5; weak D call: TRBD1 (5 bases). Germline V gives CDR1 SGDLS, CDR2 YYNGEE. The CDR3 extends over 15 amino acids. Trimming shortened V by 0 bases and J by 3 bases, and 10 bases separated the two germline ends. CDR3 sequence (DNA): TGTGCCAGCAGCGTAGAGGGGTCGAACAATCAGCCCCAGCATTTT. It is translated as CASSVEGSNNQPQHF. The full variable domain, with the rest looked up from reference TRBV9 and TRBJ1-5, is DSGVTQTPKHLITATGQRVTLRCSPRSGDLSVYWYQQSLDQGLQFLIQYYNGEERAKGNILERFSAQQFPDLHSELNLSSLELGDSALYFCASSVEGSNNQPQHFGDGTRLSIL.